The 11 T cell receptor beta chains listed next were all sequenced from one sample in a study of blood T cell repertoires in COVID-19. TCRdb's table, derived via immunoSEQ multiplex PCR, lists solely in-frame clones and lacks some. The table lists about 37,000 clones, around nine tenths of them singletons. Sequencing used peripheral blood. The origin of the receptors is a human donor in a cohort sampled during active COVID-19.

This sequence joins TRBV29-1 and TRBJ1-1; a weak D match, TRBD1 (5 bases). In germline, CDR1 is SQVTM, CDR2 ANQGSEA. V lost 8 bases, J lost 2 bases, and 15 bases lay in between. The CDR3 consists of 13 residues. CDR3 coding DNA: TGCAGCTTCCGACAGTTCCTAAACACTGAAGCTTTCTTT. Amino acids: CSFRQFLNTEAFF.

This sequence joins TRBV10-3 and TRBJ2-1; 10 bases fit TRBD2. This CDR3 has 14 amino acids. Germline CDR1 is ENHRY and CDR2 is SYGVKD. Trimming at V came to 8 bases and at J to 5 bases, leaving 6 bases not matched to a gene. CDR3 region: CAISGTSADNEQFF. For the CDR3, the DNA is TGTGCCATCTCCGGGACTAGCGCGGACAATGAGCAGTTCTTC.

This clone was found a few times. The chain uses TRBV13 and TRBJ1-3, with 7 bases that match TRBD1. CDR1 and CDR2 from the germline V gene are PRHDT and FYEKMQ (reference sequence). CDR3 length: 14 amino acids. Unmatched junction bases numbered 8, after V lost 2 bases and J lost 10 bases. CDR3 region: CASSLRGTAGTIYF. The CDR3 bases are TGTGCCAGCAGCTTACGCGGGACAGCAGGGACCATATATTTT.

The V gene is TRBV19, the J gene TRBJ2-3; 8 bases map to TRBD2. Looked up from germline, CDR1 is LNHDA and CDR2 is SQIVND (reference sequence). V was pared by 5 bases and J by 1 base, with 11 bases of the junction left unmatched. The CDR3 spans 17 residues. Written as DNA, the CDR3 is TGTGCCAGTAGTTTCCTAAGCGGGAGAGGGGGCACAGATACGCAGTATTTT. It yields the protein CASSFLSGRGGTDTQYF.

The chain carries TRBV19 and TRBJ1-4; a possible D gene is TRBD1 (5 bases). The ends were cut back, 3 bases at V and 7 bases at J, with 12 bases in the middle. CDR1 is LNHDA, CDR2 SQIVND, per germline (reference sequence). This CDR3 is built from 14 residues. The CDR3 loop is CASSIKEGVEKLFF. The DNA of the CDR3 is TGTGCCAGTAGTATCAAAGAAGGGGTTGAAAAACTGTTTTTT.

V gene TRBV6-6 combines with J gene TRBJ1-6; TRBD1 agrees at 7 bases. Losses at the gene ends were 5 bases for V and 10 bases for J; bases not matched to a gene: 5. CDR1 and CDR2 (germline): MNHNY, SVGAGI (reference sequence). The CDR3 extends over 13 amino acids. For the CDR3, the DNA is TGTGCCAGCAGTAGGGACAGTTTCTCACCCCTCCACTTT. Translation gives CASSRDSFSPLHF.

V usage is TRBV9 and J usage is TRBJ2-1; TRBD2 agrees at 8 bases. The CDR3 is 15 amino acids. V lost 0 bases, J lost 10 bases, and 9 bases stayed unmatched. Per germline, CDR1 SGDLS and CDR2 YYNGEE. For the CDR3, the DNA is TGTGCCAGCAGCGTAGGCGGGGGGCTATCATGGGAGCAGTTCTTC. It encodes CASSVGGGLSWEQFF.

This clone was seen once. This chain uses TRBV11-1 with TRBJ2-5; 9 nucleotides match TRBD2. The V segment lost 4 bases and the J segment 5 bases; nucleotides outside the gene matches: 2. Germline V gene lookup returns CDR1 SGHAT and CDR2 FQDESV (reference sequence). The CDR3 is made up of 13 amino acids. CDR3 sequence reads: CASSSGLAETQYF. DNA for the CDR3: TGTGCCAGCAGCTCAGGACTAGCGGAGACCCAGTACTTC.

The sample holds one count of this clone. The rearrangement links TRBV5-5 to TRBJ2-3, with D possibly TRBD2 on 8 matching bases. Germline V gene lookup returns CDR1 SGHKS and CDR2 YYEKEE (reference sequence). The CDR3 loop spans 15 amino acids. Trimming took 2 bases from V and 5 from J, leaving 15 bases between them. The CDR3 protein is CASSLSRGDRDTQYF. DNA for the CDR3: TGTGCCAGCAGCTTATCGCGGGGGGACAGAGATACGCAGTATTTT. Filled out from reference TRBV5-5 and TRBJ2-3, the complete variable domain reads DAGVTQSPTHLIKTRGQQVTLRCSPISGHKSVSWYQQVLGQGPQFIFQYYEKEERGRGNFPDRFSARQFPNYSSELNVNALLLGDSALYLCASSLSRGDRDTQYFGPGTRLTVL.

This chain links TRBV7-9 with TRBJ2-7; tentative D call: TRBD2 (5 bases). The CDR3 is made up of 16 amino acids. V gave up 0 bases and J gave up 6 bases, with 18 bases separating them. Germline V gene lookup returns CDR1 SEHNR and CDR2 FQNEAQ (reference sequence). The CDR3 here is CASSLASGLSSGEQYF. The CDR3 DNA reads TGTGCCAGCAGCTTAGCGTCAGGACTTAGCTCCGGCGAGCAGTACTTC.

The chain recombines TRBV3-1 (or the pseudogene TRBV3-2) with TRBJ2-1, with 11 bases lining up with TRBD2. The CDR3 extends over 16 amino acids. Germline trimming cut 3 bases from V and 7 bases from J; bases unmatched to any gene: 8. Germline values: CDR1 LGHDT, CDR2 YNNKEL (reference sequence). For the CDR3, the DNA is TGTGCCAGCAGCCACAATGATCCTAGCGGGAGGAATGAGCAGTTCTTC. Translated: CASSHNDPSGRNEQFF.